Reported below is one T cell receptor beta chain. Its target is unknown. V lost 4 bases and J lost 2, with 8 bases in between. CDR1 SQVTM and CDR2 ANQGSEA come from the germline V gene. The CDR3 is made up of 12 amino acids. A multiplex PCR was run with 60 Vbeta primers and 13 Jbeta primers. Profiled with immunoSEQ multiplex PCR; TCRdb holds only in-frame clones, not every one. The sample contains some 170,000 clones, approximately 80% of which appear only once. The data were taken from a study of cytomegalovirus exposure and HLA in healthy donors. About the study: Inside one of the first data releases sat some 85 million unique TCRs taken from HLA-typed donors. Study-level results: Later on, a genetic analysis was performed. It linked a missense variant in DCLRE1C with V- and J-gene trimming of TCR beta. In a later analysis, a genetic analysis reported fewer productive-TCR N-insertions in an Asian-associated ancestry cluster than the cohort average. TRBV6-2, TRBV6-3 and some other V segments were unresolvable in 87-base-pair reads.

V gene TRBV29-1 combines with J gene TRBJ1-2; unclear D gene. Sequenced: PBMCs. The clonotype originates from a woman aged 25 to 39 in good health and CMV-seronegative. CDR3 bases: TGCAGCGTTGGTCAGGCCAACTATGGCTACACCTTC. It translates to CSVGQANYGYTF. Full variable domain (outside the CDR3, taken from reference TRBV29-1 and TRBJ1-2): SAVISQKPSRDICQRGTSLTIQCQVDSQVTMMFWYRQQPGQSLTLIATANQGSEATYESGFVIDKFPISRPNLTFSTLTVSNMSPEDSSIYLCSVGQANYGYTFGSGTRLTVV.